The rows below give T cell receptor beta chains drawn from one sample of a study of CD8 T cells in Susac syndrome. TCRdb re-called the immunoSEQ multiplex PCR reads with MiXCR, one entry per CDR3 protein. Among over 100,000 distinct CDR3 sequences listed, 96% were seen once. The sample was CD4+ T cells from PBMCs. These receptors were collected from a human donor with Susac syndrome. Each CDR3 is given with its conserved first and last residue. A D gene is named only where the DNA matches it firmly. Size tells how often a clone was seen (once, few, many) or the class of an expanded clone, and some rows leave it out.

d_call j_call cdr3_length clone_size v_call cdr3_aa cdr3_nt
- TRBJ2-2 12 - TRBV7-9 CASTDGAGELFF TGTGCCAGCACCGACGGGGCCGGGGAGCTGTTTTTT
- TRBJ2-1 13 - TRBV27 CASSWTAYNEQFF TGTGCCAGCAGTTGGACAGCCTACAATGAGCAGTTCTTC
- TRBJ1-2 17 - TRBV4-2 CASSPRDNALRDYGYTF TGTGCCAGCAGCCCCCGGGACAACGCCCTGAGGGACTATGGCTACACCTTC
TRBD2 TRBJ2-1 16 - TRBV3-1 CASSPSGTSGSHEQFF TGTGCCAGCAGCCCCTCCGGGACTAGCGGGAGTCATGAGCAGTTCTTC
TRBD2 TRBJ2-1 18 - TRBV29-1 CSVGGSDLSGSSYNEQFF TGCAGCGTGGGGGGTTCCGATCTGAGCGGGAGCTCCTACAATGAGCAGTTCTTC
- TRBJ2-5 11 - TRBV6-5 CASSRQGTQYF TGTGCCAGCAGTCGCCAAGGGACCCAGTACTTC
- TRBJ1-4 16 - TRBV6-1 CASSDGGRITNEKLFF TGTGCCAGCAGTGACGGGGGGCGCATAACTAATGAAAAACTGTTTTTT
- TRBJ2-2 17 once TRBV4-1 CASSQDDVTQVPGELFF TGCGCCAGCAGCCAAGATGACGTCACCCAAGTCCCGGGGGAGCTGTTTTTT
TRBD1 TRBJ2-1 12 - TRBV27 CASSLSGTGLIF TGTGCCAGCAGTTTATCAGGGACAGGGCTGATCTTC
- TRBJ2-3 13 - TRBV20-1 CSARVEFTDTQYF TGCAGTGCTAGAGTGGAGTTCACAGATACGCAGTATTTT
TRBD2 TRBJ2-1 16 once TRBV24-1 CATSDELAGGNNEQFF TGTGCCACCAGTGACGAGTTGGCGGGAGGGAACAATGAGCAGTTCTTC
- TRBJ2-1 14 - TRBV12-3/TRBV12-4 CASRGMSDYNEQFF TGTGCCAGCAGAGGTATGAGTGATTACAATGAGCAGTTCTTC
TRBD1 TRBJ1-1 15 - TRBV5-1 CASSSSGGSNTEAFF TGCGCCAGCAGCTCCTCAGGGGGCAGTAACACTGAAGCTTTCTTT
TRBD1 TRBJ2-6 17 - TRBV12-3/TRBV12-4 CASSPRAGGSGANVLTF TGTGCCAGCAGTCCTAGGGCAGGGGGTTCTGGGGCCAACGTCCTGACTTTC
- TRBJ1-2 14 - TRBV18 CASSPGGVGYGYTF TGTGCCAGCTCACCCGGAGGGGTTGGCTATGGCTACACCTTC
- TRBJ2-1 17 - TRBV14 CASSPYRSATSYNEQFF TGTGCCAGCAGCCCTTATCGGTCCGCAACCTCCTACAATGAGCAGTTCTTC
TRBD1 TRBJ1-2 14 - TRBV20-1 CSATGTGLNYGYTF TGCAGTGCTACCGGGACAGGCCTTAACTATGGCTACACCTTC
- TRBJ2-2 16 - TRBV14 CASSHPARQNTGELFF TGTGCCAGCAGCCACCCTGCCCGACAGAACACCGGGGAGCTGTTTTTT
- TRBJ1-2 13 - TRBV7-2 CASSHRGDYGYTF TGTGCCAGCAGCCACCGAGGGGATTATGGCTACACCTTC
TRBD1 TRBJ2-7 12 - TRBV6-2/TRBV6-3 CASRVGQHEQYF TGTGCCAGCAGGGTGGGACAGCACGAGCAGTACTTC
- TRBJ2-6 13 - TRBV19 CASSMTGANVLTF TGTGCCAGTAGTATGACTGGGGCCAACGTCCTGACTTTC
- TRBJ1-4 12 - TRBV12-3/TRBV12-4 CASQGNGEKLFF TGTGCCAGTCAAGGGAACGGTGAAAAACTGTTTTTT
- TRBJ2-4 14 - TRBV20-1 CSAPSGYGKNIQYF TGCAGTGCCCCAAGCGGGTACGGCAAAAACATTCAGTACTTC
- TRBJ2-6 13 - TRBV15 CATSLSGANVLTF TGTGCCACCAGCTTGTCTGGGGCCAACGTCCTGACTTTC
TRBD1 TRBJ2-3 15 - TRBV7-2 CASSSTGVARDTQYF TGTGCCAGCAGCTCGACAGGGGTAGCTAGGGATACGCAGTATTTT
- TRBJ2-3 13 - TRBV20-1 CSATPPITDTQYF TGCAGTGCTACCCCCCCCATCACAGATACGCAGTATTTT